Here is one TCR beta chain with its context. Its antigen is not identified. The data are from a study of T-cell memory formation after mild COVID-19. Study-wide points: CD4+ bias marked clones expanding day 15 to 37, unlike balanced contracting clones. SARS-CoV-2 specificity was not confirmed for second-wave clones peaking on day 37. Most CD4+ clones that shrank were in CM and EM, while CD8+ ones turned up in EMRA.

The germline CDR1 and CDR2 sequences are SGHNT and YYREEE (reference sequence). There are 15 residues in the CDR3. V was pared by 4 bases and J by 10 bases, with 23 bases between. TCRdb used MiXCR to reprocess the 5' RACE reads, holding one entry per CDR3 protein. The top ten clones hold about a fifth of a sample with about 340,000 distinct CDR3 sequences, about 16% of them seen once. Sequenced input: PBMCs or a T cell subset sorted from them (not recorded which). The rearrangement joins TRBV5-4 to TRBJ1-1; D is uncertain. The clonotype was recovered from a man aged 18 to 29 who had mild COVID-19 (a few samples of this study predate the infection). Cell type and time point are not known. CDR3 amino acids: CASSVGGLPLVLAFF. CDR3 nucleotide sequence: TGTGCCAGCAGCGTCGGCGGGCTCCCCTTGGTACTAGCTTTCTTT.